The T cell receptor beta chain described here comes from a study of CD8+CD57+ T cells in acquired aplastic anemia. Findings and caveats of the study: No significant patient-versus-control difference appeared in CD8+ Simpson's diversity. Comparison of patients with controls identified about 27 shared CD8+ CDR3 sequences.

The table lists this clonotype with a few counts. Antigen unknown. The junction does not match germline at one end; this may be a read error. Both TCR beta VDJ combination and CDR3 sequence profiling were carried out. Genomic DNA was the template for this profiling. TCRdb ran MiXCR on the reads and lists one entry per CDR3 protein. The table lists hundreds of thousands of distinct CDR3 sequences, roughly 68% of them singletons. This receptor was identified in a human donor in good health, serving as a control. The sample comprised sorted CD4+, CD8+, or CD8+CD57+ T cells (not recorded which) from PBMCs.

As DNA, the CDR3 is TGTGCCACCAGCAGAGCCACCGGACCCACCAACACTGAAGCTTCCTTT. It translates to CATSRATGPTNTEASF. The J gene is TRBJ1-1, the V gene TRBV15, with D hard to call. Germline lookup yields CDR1 LNHNV and CDR2 YYDKDF (reference sequence). This CDR3 contains 16 residues.